These 4 T cell receptor beta chains share one sample of origin, sequenced in a study of graft-versus-host responses after intestinal transplantation. What these receptors recognize is not known. Using immunoSEQ multiplex PCR, the repertoire was profiled, and TCRdb retains in-frame clones only, with some absent. Here the sample spans fewer than 95,000 clones, just under 95% being singletons. Source: unstimulated CD8+ T cells sorted from spleen or lymph node cells, taken before transplant. The receptors here all came from a human donor who was the organ donor for an intestinal transplant.

This clone appeared a single time. The genes are TRBV7-2 and TRBJ2-1; TRBD2 is a possible D gene (6 bases). Per germline, CDR1 SGHTA and CDR2 FQGNSA. The V end was cut by 2 bases, the J end by 1 base, with 18 bases between. The CDR3 length is 18 residues. The CDR3 nucleotides are TGTGCCAGCAGCTTAAATCCTCCGGGACTGACTTCCTACAATGAGCAGTTCTTC. Translating gives CASSLNPPGLTSYNEQFF.

The chain carries TRBV7-9 and TRBJ2-7; TRBD2 matches 7 bases. The CDR3 runs to 15 residues. Germline V gene lookup returns CDR1 SEHNR and CDR2 FQNEAQ (reference sequence). The V and J ends lost 1 base and 5 bases, in that order; junction bases with no gene match: 8. CDR3 sequence: CASSLDGRAGNEQYF. In DNA form, the CDR3 reads TGTGCCAGCAGCTTAGATGGGAGGGCGGGGAACGAGCAGTACTTC.

The chain couples TRBV9 to TRBJ2-3; 9 bases agree with TRBD2. Trimming removed 4 bases from V and 4 bases from J; junction bases left unmatched: 7. The CDR3 length is 15 residues. Germline V gene sequence: CDR1 SGDLS, CDR2 YYNGEE. CDR3 sequence: CASSIISGGPDTQYF. The CDR3 coding sequence is TGTGCCAGCAGCATCATTAGCGGGGGCCCAGATACGCAGTATTTT.

The V call is TRBV6-1, the J call TRBJ1-5, with a tentative D call TRBD1 (6 bases). This CDR3 has 13 amino acids. The V and J ends lost 8 bases and 4 bases respectively, with 12 bases between them. Looked up from germline, CDR1 is MNHNS and CDR2 is SASEGT. DNA for the CDR3: TGTGCCAGCTCAGGGGTTGGAAATCAGCCCCAGCATTTT. It encodes CASSGVGNQPQHF.